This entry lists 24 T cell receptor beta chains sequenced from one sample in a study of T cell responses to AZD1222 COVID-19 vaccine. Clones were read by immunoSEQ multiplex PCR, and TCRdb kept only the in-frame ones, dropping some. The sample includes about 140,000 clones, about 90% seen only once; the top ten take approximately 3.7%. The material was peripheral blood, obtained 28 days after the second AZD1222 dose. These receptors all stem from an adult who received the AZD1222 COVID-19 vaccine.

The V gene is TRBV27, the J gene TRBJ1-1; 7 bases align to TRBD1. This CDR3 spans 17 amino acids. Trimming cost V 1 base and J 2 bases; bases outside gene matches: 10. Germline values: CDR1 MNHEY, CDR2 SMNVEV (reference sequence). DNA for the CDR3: TGTGCCAGCAGTTTATTTTCACCGGGACAGATAAACACTGAAGCTTTCTTT. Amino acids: CASSLFSPGQINTEAFF.

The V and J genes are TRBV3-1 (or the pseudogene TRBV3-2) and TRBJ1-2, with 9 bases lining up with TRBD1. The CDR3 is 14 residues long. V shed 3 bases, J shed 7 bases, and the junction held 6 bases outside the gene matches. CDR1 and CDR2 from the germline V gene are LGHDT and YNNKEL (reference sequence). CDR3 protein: CASSQDRGRGGYTF. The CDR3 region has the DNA TGTGCCAGCAGCCAGGACAGGGGAAGAGGTGGCTACACCTTC.

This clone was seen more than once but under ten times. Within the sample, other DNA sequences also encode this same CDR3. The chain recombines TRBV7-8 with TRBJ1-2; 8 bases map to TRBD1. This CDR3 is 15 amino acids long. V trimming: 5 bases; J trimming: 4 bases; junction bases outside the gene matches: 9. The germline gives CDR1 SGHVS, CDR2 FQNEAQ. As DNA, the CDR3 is TGTGCCAGCAGCCCCCCCGGACAGGGCGCCTATGGCTACACCTTC. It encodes CASSPPGQGAYGYTF.

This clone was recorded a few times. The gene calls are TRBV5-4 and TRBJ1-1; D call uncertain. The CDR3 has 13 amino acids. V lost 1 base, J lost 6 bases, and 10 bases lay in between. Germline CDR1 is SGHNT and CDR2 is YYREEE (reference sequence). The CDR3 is CASSLTLEPEAFF. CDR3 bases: TGTGCCAGCAGCTTGACCTTGGAACCTGAAGCTTTCTTT. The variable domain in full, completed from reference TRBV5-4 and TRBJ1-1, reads ETGVTQSPTHLIKTRGQQVTLRCSSQSGHNTVSWYQQALGQGPQFIFQYYREEENGRGNFPPRFSGLQFPNYSSELNVNALELDDSALYLCASSLTLEPEAFFGQGTRLTVV.

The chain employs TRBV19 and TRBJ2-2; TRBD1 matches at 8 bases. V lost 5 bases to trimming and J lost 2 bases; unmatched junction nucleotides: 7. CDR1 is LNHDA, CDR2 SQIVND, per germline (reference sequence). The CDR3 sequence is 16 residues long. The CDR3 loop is CASSPLDRGNTGELFF. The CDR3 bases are TGTGCCAGTAGTCCCCTTGACAGGGGCAACACCGGGGAGCTGTTTTTT. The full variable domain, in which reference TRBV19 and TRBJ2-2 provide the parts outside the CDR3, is DGGITQSPKYLFRKEGQNVTLSCEQNLNHDAMYWYRQDPGQGLRLIYYSQIVNDFQKGDIAEGYSVSREKKESFPLTVTSAQKNPTAFYLCASSPLDRGNTGELFFGEGSRLTVL.

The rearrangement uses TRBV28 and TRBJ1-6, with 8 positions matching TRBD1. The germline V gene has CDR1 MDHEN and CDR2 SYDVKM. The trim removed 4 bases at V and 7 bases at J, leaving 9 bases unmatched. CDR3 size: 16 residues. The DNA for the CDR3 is TGTGCCAGCAGTTCCAGAGGGACAGGTCGGAATTCACCCCTCCACTTT. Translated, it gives CASSSRGTGRNSPLHF.

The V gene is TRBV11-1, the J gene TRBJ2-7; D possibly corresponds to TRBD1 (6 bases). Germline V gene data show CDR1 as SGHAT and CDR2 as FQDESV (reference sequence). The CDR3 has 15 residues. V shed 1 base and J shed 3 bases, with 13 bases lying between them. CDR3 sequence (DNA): TGTGCCAGCAGCTTAGGGACAGCCGGCATCTACGAGCAGTACTTC. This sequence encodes CASSLGTAGIYEQYF.

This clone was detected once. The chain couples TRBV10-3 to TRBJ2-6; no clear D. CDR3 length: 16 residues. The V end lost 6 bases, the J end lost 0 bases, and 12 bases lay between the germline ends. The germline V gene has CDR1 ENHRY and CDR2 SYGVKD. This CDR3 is CAIRPTESSGANVLTF. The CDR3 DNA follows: TGTGCCATCAGACCGACCGAAAGCTCTGGGGCCAACGTCCTGACTTTC.

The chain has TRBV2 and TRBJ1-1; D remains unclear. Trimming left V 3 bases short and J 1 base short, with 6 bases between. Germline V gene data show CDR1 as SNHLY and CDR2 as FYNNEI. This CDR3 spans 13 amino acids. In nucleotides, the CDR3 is TGTGCCAGCAGTGAGCCAGAGAACACTGAAGCTTTCTTT. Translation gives CASSEPENTEAFF. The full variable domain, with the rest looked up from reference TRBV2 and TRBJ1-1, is EPEVTQTPSHQVTQMGQEVILRCVPISNHLYFYWYRQILGQKVEFLVSFYNNEISEKSEIFDDQFSVERPDGSNFTLKIRSTKLEDSAMYFCASSEPENTEAFFGQGTRLTVV.

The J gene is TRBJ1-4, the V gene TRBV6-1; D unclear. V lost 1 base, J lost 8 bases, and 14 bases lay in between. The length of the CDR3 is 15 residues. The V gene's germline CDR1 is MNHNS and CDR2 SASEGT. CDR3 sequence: CASSEETGEWEKLFF. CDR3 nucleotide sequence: TGTGCCAGCAGTGAAGAGACGGGTGAATGGGAAAAACTGTTTTTT.

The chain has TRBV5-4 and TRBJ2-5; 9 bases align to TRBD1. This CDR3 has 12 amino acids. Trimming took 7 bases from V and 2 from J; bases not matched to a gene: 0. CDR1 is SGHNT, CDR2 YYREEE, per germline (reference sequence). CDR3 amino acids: CASGQGQETQYF. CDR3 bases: TGTGCCAGCGGACAGGGGCAAGAGACCCAGTACTTC.

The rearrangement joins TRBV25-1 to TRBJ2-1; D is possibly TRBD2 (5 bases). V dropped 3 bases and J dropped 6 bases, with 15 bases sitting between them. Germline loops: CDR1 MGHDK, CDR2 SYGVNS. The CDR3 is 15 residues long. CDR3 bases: TGTGCCAGCAGTGATGTGGGAGATCTGGGCAATGAGCAGTTCTTC. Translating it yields CASSDVGDLGNEQFF.

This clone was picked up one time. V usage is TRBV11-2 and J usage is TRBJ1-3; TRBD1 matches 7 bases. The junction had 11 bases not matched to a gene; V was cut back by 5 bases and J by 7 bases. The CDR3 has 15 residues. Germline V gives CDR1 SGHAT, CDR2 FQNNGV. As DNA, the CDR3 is TGTGCCAGCAGCCGAGACTTAGACAGGGTCAACACCATATATTTT. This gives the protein CASSRDLDRVNTIYF. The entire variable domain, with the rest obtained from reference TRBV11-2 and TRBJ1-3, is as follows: EAGVAQSPRYKIIEKRQSVAFWCNPISGHATLYWYQQILGQGPKLLIQFQNNGVVDDSQLPKDRFSAERLKGVDSTLKIQPAKLEDSAVYLCASSRDLDRVNTIYFGEGSWLTVV.

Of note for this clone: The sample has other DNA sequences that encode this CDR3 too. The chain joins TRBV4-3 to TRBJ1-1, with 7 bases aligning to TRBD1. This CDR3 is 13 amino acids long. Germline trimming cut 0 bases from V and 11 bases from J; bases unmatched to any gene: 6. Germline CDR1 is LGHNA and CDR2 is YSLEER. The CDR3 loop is CASSQERGRGAFF. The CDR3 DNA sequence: TGCGCCAGCAGCCAAGAAAGGGGGCGAGGCGCTTTCTTT.

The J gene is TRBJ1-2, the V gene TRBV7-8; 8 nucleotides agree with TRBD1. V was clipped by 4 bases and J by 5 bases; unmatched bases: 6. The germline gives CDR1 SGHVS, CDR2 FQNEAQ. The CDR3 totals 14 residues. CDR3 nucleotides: TGTGCCAGCAGCTCAGGACAGGGAAGATATGGCTACACCTTC. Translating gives CASSSGQGRYGYTF.

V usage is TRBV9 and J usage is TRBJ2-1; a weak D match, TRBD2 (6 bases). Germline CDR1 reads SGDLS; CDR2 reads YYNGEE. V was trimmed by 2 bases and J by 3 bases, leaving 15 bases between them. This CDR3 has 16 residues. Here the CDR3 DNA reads TGTGCCAGCAGCGTGTCGTCTAGCGTTGGCTACAATGAGCAGTTCTTC. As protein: CASSVSSSVGYNEQFF.

The CDR3 DNA sequence: TGTGCCAGCAGTTTGATGAACACTGAAGCTTTCTTT. This gives the protein CASSLMNTEAFF. This chain connects TRBV28 to TRBJ1-1; D call uncertain. Germline V gene data show CDR1 as MDHEN and CDR2 as SYDVKM. This CDR3 is 12 amino acids long. V dropped 3 bases and J dropped 0 bases, with 2 bases sitting between them. Full variable domain (remainder filled in from reference TRBV28 and TRBJ1-1): DVKVTQSSRYLVKRTGEKVFLECVQDMDHENMFWYRQDPGLGLRLIYFSYDVKMKEKGDIPEGYSVSREKKERFSLILESASTNQTSMYLCASSLMNTEAFFGQGTRLTVV.

The DNA for the CDR3 is TGTGCCAGCAGCGTAGAGGCACTAGCCGGGAGTGAGACCCAGTACTTC. Its translation: CASSVEALAGSETQYF. The chain combines TRBV9 with TRBJ2-5, with D possibly matching TRBD2 (6 bases). The CDR3 length is 16 residues. From germline, CDR1 is SGDLS and CDR2 YYNGEE. V gave up 0 bases and J gave up 5 bases, with 17 bases separating them.

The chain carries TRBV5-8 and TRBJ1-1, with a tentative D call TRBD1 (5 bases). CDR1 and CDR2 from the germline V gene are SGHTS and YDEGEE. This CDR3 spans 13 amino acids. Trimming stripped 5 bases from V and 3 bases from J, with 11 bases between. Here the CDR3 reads CASSHGGDTEAFF. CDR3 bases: TGTGCCAGCAGTCACGGGGGAGACACTGAAGCTTTCTTT.

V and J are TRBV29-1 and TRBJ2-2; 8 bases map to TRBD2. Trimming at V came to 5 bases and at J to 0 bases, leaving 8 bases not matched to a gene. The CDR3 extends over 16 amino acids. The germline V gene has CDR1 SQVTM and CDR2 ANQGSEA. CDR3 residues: CSVSTSAISNTGELFF. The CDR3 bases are TGCAGCGTTTCGACTAGCGCTATTTCGAACACCGGGGAGCTGTTTTTT.

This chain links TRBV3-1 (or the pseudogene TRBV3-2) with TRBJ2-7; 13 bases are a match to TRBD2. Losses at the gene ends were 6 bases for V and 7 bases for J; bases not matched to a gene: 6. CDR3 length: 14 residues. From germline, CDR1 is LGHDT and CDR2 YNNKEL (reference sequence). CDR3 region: CASRTTSGRKEQYF. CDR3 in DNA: TGTGCCAGCAGAACGACTAGCGGGAGGAAGGAGCAGTACTTC.

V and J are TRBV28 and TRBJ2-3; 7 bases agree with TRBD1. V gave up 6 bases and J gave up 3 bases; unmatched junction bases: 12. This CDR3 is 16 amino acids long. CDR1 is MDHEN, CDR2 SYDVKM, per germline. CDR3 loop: CASRRSGTANTDTQYF. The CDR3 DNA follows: TGTGCCAGCAGACGCTCCGGGACAGCTAATACAGATACGCAGTATTTT. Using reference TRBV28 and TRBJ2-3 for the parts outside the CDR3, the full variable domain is DVKVTQSSRYLVKRTGEKVFLECVQDMDHENMFWYRQDPGLGLRLIYFSYDVKMKEKGDIPEGYSVSREKKERFSLILESASTNQTSMYLCASRRSGTANTDTQYFGPGTRLTVL.

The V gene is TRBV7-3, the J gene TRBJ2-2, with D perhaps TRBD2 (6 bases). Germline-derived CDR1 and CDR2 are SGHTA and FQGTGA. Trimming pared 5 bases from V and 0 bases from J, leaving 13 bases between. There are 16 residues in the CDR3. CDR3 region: CASSPNGGTNTGELFF. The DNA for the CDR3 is TGTGCCAGCAGCCCGAATGGGGGGACGAACACCGGGGAGCTGTTTTTT.

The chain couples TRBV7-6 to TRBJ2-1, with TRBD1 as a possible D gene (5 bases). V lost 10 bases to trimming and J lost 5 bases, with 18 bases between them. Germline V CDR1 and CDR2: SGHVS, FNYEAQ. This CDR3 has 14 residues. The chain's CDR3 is CATSDIDTNNEQFF. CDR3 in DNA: TGTGCCACCTCGGACATCGATACCAACAATGAGCAGTTCTTC.